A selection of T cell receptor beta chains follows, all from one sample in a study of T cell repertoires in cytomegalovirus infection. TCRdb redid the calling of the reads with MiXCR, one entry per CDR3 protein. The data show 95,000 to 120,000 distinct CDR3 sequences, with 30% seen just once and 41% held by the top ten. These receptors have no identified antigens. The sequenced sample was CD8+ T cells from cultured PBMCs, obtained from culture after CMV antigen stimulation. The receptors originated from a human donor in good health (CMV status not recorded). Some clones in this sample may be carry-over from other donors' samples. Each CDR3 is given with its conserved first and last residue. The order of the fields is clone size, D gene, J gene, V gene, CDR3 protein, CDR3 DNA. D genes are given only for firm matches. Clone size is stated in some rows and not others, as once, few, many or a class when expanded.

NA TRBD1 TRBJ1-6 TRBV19 CASSIDGRGQSPLHF TGTGCCAGTAGTATAGATGGCAGGGGGCAATCACCCCTCCACTTT
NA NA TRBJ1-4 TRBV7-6 CASSPYSGTTNEKLFF TGTGCCAGCAGCCCCTATTCCGGAACAACTAATGAAAAACTGTTTTTT
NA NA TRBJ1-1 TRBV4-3 CASSPFPLNTEAFF TGCGCCAGCAGCCCCTTTCCATTGAACACTGAAGCTTTCTTT
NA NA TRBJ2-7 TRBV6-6 CASSRTFRDTAGGYEQYF TGTGCCAGCAGCCGTACCTTCAGGGACACGGCTGGGGGATACGAGCAGTACTTC
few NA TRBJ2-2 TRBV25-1 CASSREKGGNTGELFF TGTGCCAGCAGTAGGGAAAAGGGAGGGAACACCGGGGAGCTGTTTTTT
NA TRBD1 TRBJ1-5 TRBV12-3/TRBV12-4 CASSLGQGRFIGGEGDSNQPQHF TGTGCCAGCAGTTTAGGGCAAGGTCGTTTTATAGGGGGCGAGGGGGATAGCAATCAGCCCCAGCATTTT
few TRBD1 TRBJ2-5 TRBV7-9 CASSPRQGPQETQYF TGTGCCAGCAGCCCCAGACAGGGGCCCCAAGAGACCCAGTACTTC
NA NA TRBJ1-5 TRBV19 CASRRRPRDGSNQPQHF TGTGCCAGTAGACGGCGCCCCCGGGACGGTAGCAATCAGCCCCAGCATTTT
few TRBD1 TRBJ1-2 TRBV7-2 CASSSTLTGGESYGYTF TGTGCCAGCAGCTCTACCCTTACAGGGGGCGAGTCCTATGGCTACACCTTC
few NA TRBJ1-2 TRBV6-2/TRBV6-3 CASSYSLKSARGYTF TGTGCCAGCAGTTACTCGTTAAAATCCGCCCGTGGCTACACCTTC
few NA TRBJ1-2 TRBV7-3 CASSFQGLNYGYTF TGTGCCAGCAGCTTTCAGGGGCTTAACTATGGCTACACCTTC
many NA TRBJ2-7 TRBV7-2 CASSLDPVSYEQYF TGTGCCAGCAGCTTAGATCCAGTTTCCTACGAGCAGTACTTC
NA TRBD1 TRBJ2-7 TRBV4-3 CASSQVKNSGTGFFYEQYF TGCGCCAGCAGCCAAGTCAAGAATTCCGGGACAGGCTTTTTCTACGAGCAGTACTTC
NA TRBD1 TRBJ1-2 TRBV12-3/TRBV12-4 CASSSWDRGFIHYGYTF TGTGCCAGCAGTTCTTGGGACAGGGGGTTTATCCACTATGGCTACACCTTC
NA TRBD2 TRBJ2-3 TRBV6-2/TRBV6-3 CASSYEAGGSTDTQYF TGTGCCAGCAGTTATGAGGCGGGGGGTTCCACAGATACGCAGTATTTT
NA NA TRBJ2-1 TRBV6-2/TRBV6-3 CASLSPRNEQFF TGTGCCAGCCTATCACCCCGCAATGAGCAGTTCTTC
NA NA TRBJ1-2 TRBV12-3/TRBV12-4 CASSQGVGQYGYTF TGTGCCAGCAGTCAAGGGGTTGGACAGTATGGCTACACCTTC
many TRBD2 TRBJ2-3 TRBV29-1 CSGLAGEDTQYF TGCAGCGGACTAGCGGGGGAAGATACGCAGTATTTT
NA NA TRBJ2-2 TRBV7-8 CASSLLRGRLANTGELFF TGTGCCAGCAGCCTTCTCCGGGGCCGACTAGCGAACACCGGGGAGCTGTTTTTT
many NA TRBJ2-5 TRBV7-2 CASSRSTGAGETQYF TGTGCCAGCAGCCGATCCACGGGGGCGGGAGAGACCCAGTACTTC
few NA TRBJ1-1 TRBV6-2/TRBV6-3 CASSYPSEAFF TGTGCCAGCAGTTACCCCTCTGAAGCTTTCTTT
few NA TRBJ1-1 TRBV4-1 CASSQEQGVWNTEAFF TGCGCCAGCAGCCAAGAGCAGGGAGTATGGAACACTGAAGCTTTCTTT
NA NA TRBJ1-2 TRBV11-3 CASSFRRSGYTF TGTGCCAGCAGCTTCCGAAGGAGTGGCTACACCTTC
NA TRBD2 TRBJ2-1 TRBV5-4 CASSLEVTSFRSSYNEQFF TGTGCCAGCAGCTTGGAGGTGACTAGCTTTAGGTCGTCCTACAATGAGCAGTTCTTC
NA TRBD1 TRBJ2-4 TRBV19 CASSPTGAIPDF TGTGCCAGTAGCCCGACAGGGGCCATCCCGGACTTC
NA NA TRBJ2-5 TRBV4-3 CASSLGPKETQYF TGCGCCAGCAGCCTCGGACCGAAAGAGACCCAGTACTTC
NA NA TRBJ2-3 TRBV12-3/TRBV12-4 CASSPVGILTDTQYF TGTGCCAGCAGTCCGGTGGGGATACTCACAGATACGCAGTATTTT
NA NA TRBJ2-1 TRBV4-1 CASSPPGGRSYNEQFF TGCGCCAGCAGCCCCCCAGGCGGACGCTCCTACAATGAGCAGTTCTTC
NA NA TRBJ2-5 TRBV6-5 CASSYPPSQYF TGTGCCAGCAGTTACCCTCCCTCCCAGTACTTC
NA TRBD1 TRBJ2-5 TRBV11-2 CASSGKQGNRETQYF TGTGCCAGCAGCGGGAAACAGGGGAATAGGGAGACCCAGTACTTC
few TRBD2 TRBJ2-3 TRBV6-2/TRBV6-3 CASSYELAGRADTQYF TGTGCCAGCAGTTACGAACTAGCGGGGAGAGCAGATACGCAGTATTTT
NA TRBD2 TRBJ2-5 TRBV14 CASETSSREETQYF TGTGCCAGCGAGACTAGCTCAAGAGAAGAGACCCAGTACTTC
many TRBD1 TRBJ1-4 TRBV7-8 CASSSRDRGATNEKLFF TGTGCCAGCAGCTCAAGGGACAGAGGCGCAACTAATGAAAAACTGTTTTTT
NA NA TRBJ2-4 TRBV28 CASSPPAAVSKNIQYF TGTGCCAGCAGTCCCCCCGCGGCTGTGTCCAAAAACATTCAGTACTTC
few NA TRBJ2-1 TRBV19 CASSLSYNEQFF TGTGCCAGTAGTCTGTCCTACAATGAGCAGTTCTTC
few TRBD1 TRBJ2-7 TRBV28 CASSFGPGQGVRDEQYF TGTGCCAGCAGTTTTGGTCCGGGACAGGGGGTTAGGGACGAGCAGTACTTC
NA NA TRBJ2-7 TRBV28 CASSLLGKQYF TGTGCCAGCAGTTTGCTAGGCAAGCAGTACTTC
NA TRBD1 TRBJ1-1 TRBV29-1 CSVEGTGATEAFF TGCAGCGTTGAGGGGACAGGGGCCACTGAAGCTTTCTTT
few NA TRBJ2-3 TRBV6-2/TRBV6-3 CASRQAAPSTDTQYF TGTGCCAGCAGACAAGCGGCCCCCAGCACAGATACGCAGTATTTT
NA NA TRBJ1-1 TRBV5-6 CASSLETGPEAFF TGTGCCAGCAGCTTGGAGACAGGCCCTGAAGCTTTCTTT